Listed below are T cell receptor beta chains from one sample, sequenced in a study of cytotoxic CD8 clonotypes in ibrutinib-treated CLL. The assay was immunoSEQ multiplex PCR, and TCRdb's table has in-frame clones only and misses some. The table lists some 80,000 clones, roughly 77% of them singletons. The input for sequencing was PBMCs, taken after 12 months of ibrutinib treatment. Every receptor here comes from a human donor with chronic lymphocytic leukemia. Each CDR3 is given with its conserved first and last residue. The D gene is left open where the match is weak. Size is omitted from some rows. Given values are once, few, many or a class for expanded clones.

TRBD1,TRBV19,.,TRBJ1-2,TGTGCCAGTAACCCCGGGACAGGGGTAACTAGAGGCTATGGCTACACCTTC,CASNPGTGVTRGYGYTF
TRBD2,TRBV7-2,.,TRBJ2-5,TGTGCCAGCAGCCCCATGGCGCTAGCGGGGGGGGAGACCCAGTACTTC,CASSPMALAGGETQYF
.,TRBV9,.,TRBJ1-3,TGTGCCAGCACCCCGGCGGGCGGCATCTCTGGAAACACCATATATTTT,CASTPAGGISGNTIYF
.,TRBV30,.,TRBJ1-5,TGTGCCTGGAGTGGAATGGAGGGAAATCAGCCCCAGCATTTT,CAWSGMEGNQPQHF
TRBD1,TRBV7-6,.,TRBJ2-2,TGTGCCAGCAGCTTACCTTCGGGACAGGGGTATACCGGGGAGCTGTTTTTT,CASSLPSGQGYTGELFF
.,TRBV27,.,TRBJ1-5,TGTGCCAGCAGTTTGGTAGGGGAGTTCCTTTATAGCAATCAGCCCCAGCATTTT,CASSLVGEFLYSNQPQHF
.,TRBV27,.,TRBJ2-7,TGTGCCAGCAGTCCCCCATCCGGGTACGAGCAGTACTTC,CASSPPSGYEQYF
TRBD1,TRBV28,.,TRBJ2-6,TGTGCCAGCAGCTTCAGGGGGTCTCCCTTGTCTGGGGCCAACGTCCTGACTTTC,CASSFRGSPLSGANVLTF
.,TRBV21-1,.,TRBJ2-5,TGTGCCAGCAGCAAAGGGTCCGTGGGTCCGGAGACCCAGTACTTC,CASSKGSVGPETQYF
TRBD1,TRBV6-5,.,TRBJ2-7,TGTGCCAGCAGTTCCCCGGGACAGGGGGCCTACGAGCAGTACTTC,CASSSPGQGAYEQYF
TRBD2,TRBV5-6,once,TRBJ2-4,TGTGCCAGCAGCTTGGGGCCCCCCACTAGCGGAGGGGGGAAAAACATTCAGTACTTC,CASSLGPPTSGGGKNIQYF
.,TRBV10-3,.,TRBJ2-5,TGTGCCACAGGGTTTCGAGAGACCCAGTACTTC,CATGFRETQYF
TRBD2,TRBV19,.,TRBJ2-1,TGTGCCAGTAGTATCCCCCTAGCGGGAGGGTACAATGAGCAGTTCTTC,CASSIPLAGGYNEQFF
TRBD2,TRBV4-3,.,TRBJ2-7,TGCGCCAGCAGCCAAGATTGGGGCGGGAGTTTCTACGAGCAGTACTTC,CASSQDWGGSFYEQYF
.,TRBV7-2,few,TRBJ1-5,TGTGCCAGCAGCAAAGGGAGTCAGCCCCAGCATTTT,CASSKGSQPQHF
TRBD1,TRBV6-5,.,TRBJ2-2,TGTGCCAGCACCAAGGGACAGCACACCGGGGAGCTGTTTTTT,CASTKGQHTGELFF
.,TRBV6-6,.,TRBJ1-6,TGTGCCAGCAAACAACAGGGACCAAATTCACCCCTCCACTTT,CASKQQGPNSPLHF
TRBD2,TRBV4-2,.,TRBJ2-3,TGTGCCAGCAGCCGCGGGACTAGCGGTACAGATACGCAGTATTTT,CASSRGTSGTDTQYF
TRBD2,TRBV7-2,few,TRBJ2-7,TGTGCCAGCAGCCGCCTAGCGGGAGTTACGGCCGAGCAGTACTTC,CASSRLAGVTAEQYF
.,TRBV18,.,TRBJ1-2,TGTGCCAGCTCACCGCTGACAGGTGTAGGGGATGGCTACACCTTC,CASSPLTGVGDGYTF
.,TRBV4-2,.,TRBJ2-5,TGTGCCAGCAGCCAAGACTGGGGGGGGCGCCCACGGGAGACCCAGTACTTC,CASSQDWGGRPRETQYF
.,TRBV6-5,.,TRBJ1-5,TGTGCCAGCAGTTCTACCCCGACAGGTACTAATCAGCCCCAGCATTTT,CASSSTPTGTNQPQHF
.,TRBV19,.,TRBJ1-2,TGTGCCAGCCGGGGGGCCCACTATGGCTACACCTTC,CASRGAHYGYTF
TRBD1,TRBV9,.,TRBJ2-3,TGTGCCAGCAGCGTCGGGGGGACAGGGACCCCAGATACGCAGTATTTT,CASSVGGTGTPDTQYF
TRBD2,TRBV9,.,TRBJ2-1,TGTGCCAGCAAGGGTGGGACTAGCGGGAATGAGCAGTTCTTC,CASKGGTSGNEQFF
.,TRBV4-2,.,TRBJ2-1,TGTGCCAGCAGCCAAGATTCGGCTACGGCTTTGGGTGAGCAGTTCTTC,CASSQDSATALGEQFF
.,TRBV5-1,few,TRBJ2-7,TGCGCCAGCAGCCGCGGGGCCGACTCCTACGAGCAGTACTTC,CASSRGADSYEQYF
.,TRBV6-1,.,TRBJ2-3,TGTGCCAGCAGCCCCGGACCCGTAGCAGATACGCAGTATTTT,CASSPGPVADTQYF
.,TRBV7-2,.,TRBJ2-3,TGTGCCAGCAGCTTAGGGGGGGGGCGTAGCACAGATACGCAGTATTTT,CASSLGGGRSTDTQYF
.,TRBV13,.,TRBJ1-1,TGTGCCAGCAGCGGTGGGGGCGCTGAAGCTTTCTTT,CASSGGGAEAFF
.,TRBV28,few,TRBJ2-7,TGTGCCACCGACGGGAGCTCCTACGAGCAGTACTTC,CATDGSSYEQYF
.,TRBV28,.,TRBJ2-7,TGTGCCAGCACCACACTATCCTACGAGCAGTACTTC,CASTTLSYEQYF
.,TRBV18,few,TRBJ2-5,TGTGCCAGCTCACCACCGGGCCAAGAGACCCAGTACTTC,CASSPPGQETQYF
.,TRBV19,many,TRBJ1-2,TGTGCCAGTAGTACCAGTACGAGAGGAGGCTACACCTTC,CASSTSTRGGYTF
.,TRBV10-3,.,TRBJ2-5,TGTGCCATCAGTGAGTCGGGGGGTGCAGAGACCCAGTACTTC,CAISESGGAETQYF
.,TRBV19,many,TRBJ1-5,TGTGCCAGTAACCCGTCCCCCCCGGGGACGACGAATCAGCCCCAGCATTTT,CASNPSPPGTTNQPQHF
.,TRBV9,once,TRBJ2-2,TGTGCCAGCAGCGTAGGGCCCAACGGGGAGCTGTTTTTT,CASSVGPNGELFF
TRBD1,TRBV18,.,TRBJ2-2,TGTGCCAGCCCGGGGACAGGGGCGAACACCGGGGAGCTGTTTTTT,CASPGTGANTGELFF
.,TRBV11-2,.,TRBJ2-5,TGTGCCAGCAGCTCCGGGTGGGGCCGCTGGGAGACCCAGTACTTC,CASSSGWGRWETQYF
TRBD1,TRBV7-2,.,TRBJ1-1,TGTGCCAGCAGCCGACAGGGCCCGTCAGCTTTCTTT,CASSRQGPSAFF
.,TRBV6-5,once,TRBJ2-7,TGTGCCAGCAGTGAAGGGGGACTTTACGAGCAGTACTTC,CASSEGGLYEQYF
.,TRBV18,.,TRBJ2-3,TGTGCCAGCTCGCAGGACAGCTTCACAGATACGCAGTATTTT,CASSQDSFTDTQYF
TRBD1,TRBV19,few,TRBJ1-3,TGTGCCAGTAGCGCCGGGGACAGGGGTGCGCCCACCATATATTTT,CASSAGDRGAPTIYF
TRBD2,TRBV27,few,TRBJ2-1,TGTGCCAGCAGCCACGCTAGCGGGGGGCCGACCCCGGGAGCCTACAATGAGCAGTTCTTC,CASSHASGGPTPGAYNEQFF
.,TRBV7-6,.,TRBJ2-5,TGTGCCAGCAGCTTTGGCGGTCGGGAGACCCAGTACTTC,CASSFGGRETQYF
.,TRBV6-5,.,TRBJ2-7,TGTGCCAGCAGTTACTATTTGGGGGTCCGGGCTGTCGAGCAGTACTTC,CASSYYLGVRAVEQYF
.,TRBV7-9,.,TRBJ1-6,TGTGCCAGCAGCCCCCTCCACTTT,CASSPLHF
TRBD1,TRBV7-3,.,TRBJ2-1,TGTGCCAGCAGCTTTGAGGGGGCAGGGGGTCTCAATGAGCAGTTCTTC,CASSFEGAGGLNEQFF
TRBD1,TRBV2,medium-sized,TRBJ1-2,TGTGCCAGCAGAACCGGACAGGGGGGTGGTGGCTACACCTTC,CASRTGQGGGGYTF
TRBD1,TRBV18,once,TRBJ2-2,TGTGCCAGCTCACCACCGGTGTGGCAGGGGGACACCGGGGAGCTGTTTTTT,CASSPPVWQGDTGELFF
.,TRBV28,.,TRBJ1-5,TGTGCCAGCAGTACACAAAGAGGGGCACGGCATTTT,CASSTQRGARHF
.,TRBV7-9,.,TRBJ1-1,TGTGCCAGCAGCTTAGCTTTGGTGGCAGACAAGGCTTTCTTT,CASSLALVADKAFF
TRBD1,TRBV7-6,.,TRBJ1-4,TGTGCCAGCAGCTCCGGACAGGTCCCGGAAAAACTGTTTTTT,CASSSGQVPEKLFF
TRBD1,TRBV7-9,few,TRBJ2-3,TGTGCCAGCAGCTTAAAGGGTGGGCAGGGGGATCGGGATACGCAGTATTTT,CASSLKGGQGDRDTQYF
.,TRBV9,.,TRBJ1-6,TGTGCCAGCAGCGTCAGGGGCGAGGGGTTCCGATCACCCCTCCACTTT,CASSVRGEGFRSPLHF
.,TRBV7-3,.,TRBJ1-3,TGTGCCAGCAGCCAACAGCCCGCCGGGAACGGAAACACCATATATTTT,CASSQQPAGNGNTIYF